Each of the 25 T cell receptor beta chains below was sequenced from the same sample in a study of T cells in Graves' hyperthyroidism and ophthalmopathy. Amplification of TCR beta CDR3 regions used RNA as the template. The HTBI primer set was used in a first-round RT-PCR of the TCR CDR3. One entry per CDR3 protein results from TCRdb running MiXCR on the multiplex PCR reads. The sample includes hundreds of thousands of distinct CDR3 sequences, 35% to 55% seen only once; the top ten take just over 8%. Sequenced material: peripheral blood or thyroid tissue (not recorded which). Source of these receptors: a woman aged 18-29 years with Graves' hyperthyroidism.

A single count supports this clonotype. Just one base apart from a much larger clone, this may be a read error. This sequence joins TRBV11-1 and TRBJ1-5, with unresolved D. The V end was cut by 5 bases, the J end by 6 bases, with 8 bases between. Per the germline V gene, CDR1 is SGHAT and CDR2 is FQDESV (reference sequence). The CDR3 contains 12 residues. The CDR3 here is CASSQTPQPQHF. The CDR3 coding sequence is TGTGCCAGCAGCCAGACCCCTCAGCCCCAGCATTTT.

V is TRBV9 and J is TRBJ2-7; D gene unclear. CDR1 and CDR2 from the germline V gene are SGDLS and YYNGEE. CDR3 length: 14 residues. Trimming stripped 0 bases from V and 2 bases from J, with 9 bases between. CDR3 sequence: CASSVGEQPYEQYF. The CDR3, as DNA: TGTGCCAGCAGCGTAGGCGAACAGCCCTACGAGCAGTACTTC.

The J gene is TRBJ1-6, the V gene TRBV7-9, with 8 positions matching TRBD1. The CDR3 runs to 14 residues. Trimming took 3 bases from V and 7 from J; bases not matched to a gene: 2. Germline V gene sequence: CDR1 SEHNR, CDR2 FQNEAQ (reference sequence). The CDR3 DNA follows: TGTGCCAGCAGCTTCCAGGGGGCGAATTCACCCCTCCACTTT. Translation: CASSFQGANSPLHF. The whole variable domain, filled in from reference TRBV7-9 and TRBJ1-6, reads DTGVSQNPRHKITKRGQNVTFRCDPISEHNRLYWYRQTLGQGPEFLTYFQNEAQLEKSRLLSDRFSAERPKGSFSTLEIQRTEQGDSAMYLCASSFQGANSPLHFGNGTRLTVT.

This clonotype was observed a few times. The gene calls are TRBV20-1 and TRBJ1-2; possible D gene TRBD1, 5 bases. V shed 6 bases and J shed 2 bases, with 13 bases lying between them. The CDR3 consists of 13 residues. Germline V lookup: CDR1 DFQATT, CDR2 SNEGSKA (reference sequence). CDR3 amino acids: CSALGLSNYGYTF. The CDR3 DNA follows: TGCAGTGCCCTGGGGCTTTCGAACTATGGCTACACCTTC.

The rearrangement joins TRBV20-1 to TRBJ2-3; TRBD2 matches at 7 bases. The CDR3 runs 15 residues. Germline CDR1 is DFQATT and CDR2 is SNEGSKA (reference sequence). V trimming: 0 bases; J trimming: 4 bases; junction bases outside the gene matches: 7. As DNA, the CDR3 is TGCAGTGCTAGAGAGGCGCGGGAGTCCCCAGATACGCAGTATTTT. Translation gives CSAREARESPDTQYF.

The CDR3 reads CSARDTRAGYTF. DNA of the CDR3: TGCAGTGCTAGAGATACCCGGGCTGGCTACACCTTC. The chain links TRBV20-1 to TRBJ1-2; D is undetermined. This CDR3 has 12 amino acids. The germline V gene has CDR1 DFQATT and CDR2 SNEGSKA (reference sequence). Trimming took off 0 bases at V and 7 bases at J, with 9 bases between the two ends.

The V call is TRBV29-1, the J call TRBJ1-1, with D uncertain. The CDR3 runs to 14 residues. V gave up 5 bases and J gave up 5 bases, with 18 bases separating them. CDR1 is SQVTM, CDR2 ANQGSEA, per germline. CDR3 region: CSVWSAGGRTEAFF. The CDR3 nucleotides are TGCAGCGTTTGGAGTGCGGGCGGAAGGACTGAAGCTTTCTTT.

This rearrangement joins TRBV7-2 to TRBJ1-2; TRBD1 might be the D (6 bases). V gave up 7 bases and J gave up 1 base, with 16 bases separating them. Germline CDR1 and CDR2: SGHTA and FQGNSA. The CDR3 has 15 residues. The CDR3: CASNTGQQSNYGYTF. In nucleotides, the CDR3 is TGTGCCAGCAATACTGGACAGCAAAGTAACTATGGCTACACCTTC.

This clonotype was detected only a few times. This could be a read error, since a much larger clone is one nucleotide away. The chain has TRBV10-3 and TRBJ1-1; D gene unclear. The CDR3 is 13 residues long. Germline V gene sequence: CDR1 ENHRY, CDR2 SYGVKD. V shed 0 bases and J shed 4 bases, with 6 bases lying between them. The CDR3 loop is CAISESVSTEAFF. The DNA for the CDR3 is TGTGCCATCAGTGAGTCGGTGAGCACTGAAGCTTTCTTT.

This chain joins TRBV29-1 and TRBJ1-4, with 9 positions matching TRBD1. The CDR3 totals 14 residues. Trimming removed 8 bases from V and 7 bases from J; junction bases left unmatched: 11. CDR1 is SQVTM and CDR2 is ANQGSEA in the germline V gene. CDR3 loop: CSQVPGQGGEKLFF. CDR3 DNA: TGCAGCCAAGTGCCGGGACAGGGAGGTGAAAAACTGTTTTTT.

This clonotype was detected ten times or more. The V and J genes are TRBV15 and TRBJ1-2; TRBD1 aligns across 7 bases. Trimming cost V 1 base and J 0 bases; bases outside gene matches: 2. Germline CDR1 LNHNV, CDR2 YYDKDF (reference sequence). This CDR3 has 15 amino acids. CDR3 nucleotides: TGTGCCACCAGCAGAGTTGGACAGGCTAACTATGGCTACACCTTC. The encoded protein is CATSRVGQANYGYTF.

This clonotype was recorded at least ten times. V gene TRBV14 combines with J gene TRBJ2-7; TRBD1 aligns across 10 bases. CDR3 size: 16 residues. V gave up 4 bases and J gave up 7 bases; unmatched junction bases: 13. Germline assignment: CDR1 SGHDN and CDR2 FVKESK. The CDR3: CASSLNPGQGKREQYF. The CDR3 DNA reads as TGTGCCAGCAGCCTCAACCCGGGACAGGGGAAGAGGGAGCAGTACTTC. Supplemented by reference TRBV14 and TRBJ2-7, the full variable domain reads EAGVTQFPSHSVIEKGQTVTLRCDPISGHDNLYWYRRVMGKEIKFLLHFVKESKQDESGMPNNRFLAERTGGTYSTLKVQPAELEDSGVYFCASSLNPGQGKREQYFGPGTRLTVT.

Only a few counts were recorded for this clonotype. The J gene is TRBJ1-1, the V gene TRBV7-9; D call uncertain. The CDR3 is 16 residues long. Between the trimmed V and J ends, which lost 1 base and 1 base, there was a span of 13 bases. The germline V gene encodes CDR1 SEHNR and CDR2 FQNEAQ (reference sequence). The DNA of the CDR3 is TGTGCCAGCAGCTTAGACCCAGTAATTGAGAACACTGAAGCTTTCTTT. Protein product: CASSLDPVIENTEAFF.

V and J are TRBV7-6 and TRBJ2-6; D unclear. The germline V and J ends were trimmed by 6 bases and 2 bases, with 14 bases remaining between them. The CDR3 is made up of 16 amino acids. The germline V gene encodes CDR1 SGHVS and CDR2 FNYEAQ. The CDR3 nucleotides are TGTGCCAGCAGATCGGACCCCTTCACTGGGGCCAACGTCCTGACTTTC. The encoded protein is CASRSDPFTGANVLTF. The full variable domain, in which reference TRBV7-6 and TRBJ2-6 provide the parts outside the CDR3, is GAGVSQSPRYKVTKRGQDVALRCDPISGHVSLYWYRQALGQGPEFLTYFNYEAQQDKSGLPNDRFSAERPEGSISTLTIQRTEQRDSAMYRCASRSDPFTGANVLTFGAGSRLTVL.

The rearrangement links TRBV7-8 to TRBJ2-7; D may be TRBD1 or TRBD2 (5 bases each). V shed 5 bases and J shed 6 bases, with 14 bases lying between them. The CDR3 totals 13 residues. Germline loops: CDR1 SGHVS, CDR2 FQNEAQ. CDR3 in amino acids: CASSQPPGAEQYF. The CDR3 nucleotides are TGTGCCAGCAGCCAACCCCCCGGGGCCGAGCAGTACTTC. The full variable domain, completed using reference TRBV7-8 and TRBJ2-7, is GAGVSQSPRYKVAKRGQDVALRCDPISGHVSLFWYQQALGQGPEFLTYFQNEAQLDKSGLPSDRFFAERPEGSVSTLKIQRTQQEDSAVYLCASSQPPGAEQYFGPGTRLTVT.

V usage is TRBV12-3 or TRBV12-4 and J usage is TRBJ1-3; D may be TRBD1 (6 bases). The CDR3 sequence is 13 residues long. V lost 10 bases and J 0 bases, leaving 10 bases between the germline ends. The CDR3 is CATLQGSGNTIYF. DNA for the CDR3: TGTGCCACCTTACAGGGCTCTGGAAACACCATATATTTT.

V and J are TRBV2 and TRBJ2-5; tentatively, D is TRBD2 (5 bases). This CDR3 region has 11 residues. Germline assignment: CDR1 SNHLY and CDR2 FYNNEI. Trimming took 8 bases from V and 5 from J, leaving 9 bases between them. The CDR3 DNA follows: TGTGCCAGCCGGACTGCCGAGACCCAGTACTTC. Translated, it gives CASRTAETQYF.

About this clonotype: One end of the junction is discordant with germline, which a read error may explain. The chain recombines TRBV7-2 with TRBJ1-2; 8 bases align to TRBD1. The length of the CDR3 is 16 residues. CDR1 and CDR2 (germline): SGHTA, FQGNSA. In DNA form, the CDR3 reads TGCGCCAGCAGCCAACCGAGATCAGGGACAGGTTATGGCTACACCTTC. Protein: CASSQPRSGTGYGYTF.

The CDR3 loop is CASSLLGAGELFF. DNA for the CDR3: TGTGCCAGCAGTTTATTGGGGGCCGGGGAGCTGTTTTTT. The chain is built from TRBV2 and TRBJ2-2; D possibly matches TRBD1 or TRBD2 (5 bases each). Germline V gives CDR1 SNHLY, CDR2 FYNNEI. This CDR3 is 13 amino acids long. With 5 bases removed from V and 6 bases from J, the gap between germline ends came to 10 bases.

This sequence joins TRBV15 and TRBJ1-4; TRBD1 matches at 8 bases. This CDR3 spans 15 amino acids. The V segment lost 0 bases and the J segment 6 bases; nucleotides outside the gene matches: 3. Germline V CDR1 and CDR2: LNHNV, YYDKDF (reference sequence). CDR3 coding DNA: TGTGCCACCAGCAGAGAAGGCAGGGGGCATGAAAAACTGTTTTTT. Encoded protein: CATSREGRGHEKLFF.

This clonotype was seen only a few times. The chain has TRBV2 and TRBJ1-1, with 9 positions matching TRBD1. Trimming cost V 6 bases and J 1 base; bases outside gene matches: 9. The CDR3 spans 16 residues. CDR1 SNHLY and CDR2 FYNNEI come from the germline V gene. The CDR3 reads CASSRLTGGPNTEAFF. The CDR3 bases are TGTGCCAGCAGCAGGCTGACAGGGGGACCGAACACTGAAGCTTTCTTT.

This clonotype was seen ten or more times. The chain carries TRBV7-9 and TRBJ1-2, with D maybe TRBD1 (6 bases). Trimming cost V 7 bases and J 5 bases, with 20 bases left between them. This CDR3 comprises 15 residues. Germline V CDR1 and CDR2: SEHNR, FQNEAQ (reference sequence). This chain's CDR3 is CASNVMGGQWYGYTF. The CDR3 nucleotides are TGTGCCAGCAACGTAATGGGGGGCCAGTGGTATGGCTACACCTTC.

The rearrangement links TRBV29-1 to TRBJ1-5; D unresolved. The length of the CDR3 is 14 residues. Per the germline V gene, CDR1 is SQVTM and CDR2 is ANQGSEA. The V and J ends lost 4 bases and 0 bases respectively, with 10 bases between them. The CDR3 here is CSVGPTDSNQPQHF. DNA for the CDR3: TGCAGCGTTGGGCCCACAGATAGCAATCAGCCCCAGCATTTT.

The table lists this clonotype with a few counts. The chain combines TRBV19 with TRBJ1-2; D remains ambiguous. Germline CDR1 and CDR2: LNHDA and SQIVND (reference sequence). The V and J ends lost 10 bases and 2 bases respectively, with 14 bases between them. This CDR3 has 13 amino acids. The CDR3 reads CATTRVSNYGYTF. CDR3 coding DNA: TGTGCCACCACGAGAGTTTCCAACTATGGCTACACCTTC.

This chain links TRBV19 with TRBJ1-2; D remains ambiguous. The V and J ends lost 3 bases and 0 bases respectively, with 8 bases between them. From germline, CDR1 is LNHDA and CDR2 SQIVND (reference sequence). CDR3 length equals 14 residues. CDR3 sequence: CASSIVQTNYGYTF. The CDR3 nucleotides are TGTGCCAGTAGTATCGTACAGACTAACTATGGCTACACCTTC.